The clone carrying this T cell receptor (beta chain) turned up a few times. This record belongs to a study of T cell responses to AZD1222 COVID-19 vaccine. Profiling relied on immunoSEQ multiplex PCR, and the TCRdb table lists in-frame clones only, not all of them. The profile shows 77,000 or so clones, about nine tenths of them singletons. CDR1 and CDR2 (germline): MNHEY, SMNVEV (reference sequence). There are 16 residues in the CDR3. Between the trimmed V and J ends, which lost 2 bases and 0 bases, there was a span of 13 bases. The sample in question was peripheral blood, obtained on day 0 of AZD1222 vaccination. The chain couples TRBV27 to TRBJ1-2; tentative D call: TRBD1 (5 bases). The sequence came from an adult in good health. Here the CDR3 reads CASSLVGQGPNYGYTF. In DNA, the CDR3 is TGTGCCAGCAGTTTAGTGGGCCAGGGCCCTAACTATGGCTACACCTTC.